The rows below give T cell receptor beta chains drawn from one sample of a study of PD-1 blockade in classical Hodgkin lymphoma. Measured with immunoSEQ multiplex PCR; TCRdb has only the in-frame clones, and not every one. The sample contains just over 14,000 clones, roughly nine tenths of which appear only once. The sequenced sample consisted of CD8+ T cells from blood. The receptors were gathered from a human donor with classical Hodgkin lymphoma. The CDR3 runs from the conserved cysteine through the conserved F or W. D genes are given only for firm matches. Size values are once, few and many counts, or a class for expanded clones, and some rows have none.

J	V	D	size	DNA	CDR3
TRBJ1-1	TRBV7-8	NA	NA	TGTGCCAGCAGCTTTGGGTCGGGCGGCACTGAAGCTTTCTTT	CASSFGSGGTEAFF
TRBJ2-2	TRBV25-1	TRBD2	NA	TGTGCCAGCAGTGACAGGGTTCCGGGAGGGCCCGGCACCGGGGAGCTGTTTTTT	CASSDRVPGGPGTGELFF
TRBJ2-1	TRBV6-5	NA	NA	TGTGCCAGCAGCCCACGGGAGCCTGGTGAGCAGTTCTTC	CASSPREPGEQFF
TRBJ2-2	TRBV14	TRBD2	NA	TGTGCCAGCAGCCAAGACGGGGGGTTAGGGTACACCGGGGAGCTGTTTTTT	CASSQDGGLGYTGELFF
TRBJ1-1	TRBV4-1	NA	few	TGCGCCAGCAGCCAACGTGAGGTCACTGAAGCTTTCTTT	CASSQREVTEAFF
TRBJ1-2	TRBV29-1	TRBD1	NA	TGCAGCACCTTAGAGGACAGGGTGTATGGCTACACCTTC	CSTLEDRVYGYTF
TRBJ1-1	TRBV18	TRBD1	NA	TGTGCCAGCTCACCACGGGGACAGGGGGTGATCACTGAAGCTTTCTTT	CASSPRGQGVITEAFF
TRBJ2-1	TRBV18	TRBD1	once	TGTGCCAGCTCACCAGTGACAGGGTACAATGAGCAGTTCTTC	CASSPVTGYNEQFF
TRBJ2-2	TRBV5-4	TRBD2	NA	TGTGCCAGCAGCTTTAGCGGGGCCAACACCGGGGAGCTGTTTTTT	CASSFSGANTGELFF
TRBJ2-3	TRBV9	TRBD2	NA	TGTGCCAGCAGCGTAGGGACTAGCGAGAGAGATACGCAGTATTTT	CASSVGTSERDTQYF